The clone carrying this T cell receptor (beta chain) was recorded only once. Original analysis: Counts of nucleated cells, estimated from reference gene primer amplification, were obtained. Produced via immunoSEQ multiplex PCR; TCRdb's table is partial and in-frame only. That table gives V, J and clone size, and the DNA gave D and trimming. This sample carries hundreds of thousands of clones, roughly 89% of them seen once, and the ten largest clones take over 1.1%. The data are from a study of blood T cell repertoires in COVID-19. Study-level information: Acute-phase and convalescent COVID-19 samples originated in the United States, Italy and Spain. Nucleic acid was either cDNA or gDNA, and it came from T cells, B-cell-depleted T cells, or PBMCs.

This CDR3 comprises 15 residues. The ends lost 5 bases at V and 4 bases at J; junction bases unmatched: 12. Per the germline V gene, CDR1 is SGHNT and CDR2 is YYREEE (reference sequence). The sequencing input was peripheral blood. The chain joins TRBV5-4 to TRBJ2-7; 7 bases are shared with TRBD1. The sequence was collected from a woman aged 30 to 39 with active or convalescent COVID-19. CDR3 nucleotide sequence: TGTGCCAGCAGATTAGACCCGGGACAGCTTTACGAGCAGTACTTC. Protein sequence: CASRLDPGQLYEQYF.